This TCR beta chain was recorded in a study of blood T cell repertoires in COVID-19. Looking at the study overall: Acute-phase and convalescent COVID-19 samples originated in the United States, Italy and Spain. Sample material is recorded as cDNA or gDNA derived from T cells, B-cell-depleted T cells, or PBMCs.

This clone has only a few counts. As processed by the authors: Nucleated cell counts were estimated from reference gene primer amplification. Profiling relied on immunoSEQ multiplex PCR, and the TCRdb table lists in-frame clones only, not all of them. Clone size and V and J calls were adopted from that table, with D and trimming inferred from the DNA. In the table there are 110,000 to 150,000 clones, 75% to 90% of which are singletons. The TCR sequence derives from a woman aged 45 to 65 with acute or convalescent COVID-19. Source material: peripheral blood.

The DNA for the CDR3 is TGTGCCAGCAGCTTAGAGGGGGACGGCTACACCTTC. It encodes CASSLEGDGYTF. V is TRBV7-9 and J is TRBJ1-2, with D perhaps TRBD1 (6 bases). The CDR3 spans 12 residues. Trimming pared 1 base from V and 8 bases from J, leaving 8 bases between. Germline loops: CDR1 SEHNR, CDR2 FQNEAQ (reference sequence).